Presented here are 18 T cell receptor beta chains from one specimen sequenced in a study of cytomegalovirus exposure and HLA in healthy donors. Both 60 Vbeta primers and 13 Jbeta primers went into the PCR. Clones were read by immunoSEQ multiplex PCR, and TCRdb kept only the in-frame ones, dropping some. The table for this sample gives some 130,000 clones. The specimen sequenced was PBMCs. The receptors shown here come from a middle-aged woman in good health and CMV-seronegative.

In nucleotides, the CDR3 is TGCGCCAGCAGCCAACAGGGGCAGTCGAATGAAGCTTTCTTT. Protein product: CASSQQGQSNEAFF. This chain links TRBV4-3 with TRBJ1-1; tentatively, D is TRBD1 (6 bases). The CDR3 length is 14 residues. V lost 2 bases and J lost 7, with 14 bases in between. Germline V gene data show CDR1 as LGHNA and CDR2 as YSLEER.

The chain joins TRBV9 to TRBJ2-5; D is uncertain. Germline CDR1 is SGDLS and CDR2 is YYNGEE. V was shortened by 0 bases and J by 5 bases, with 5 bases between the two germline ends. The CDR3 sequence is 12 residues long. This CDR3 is CASSVGVETQYF. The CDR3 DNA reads TGTGCCAGCAGCGTAGGAGTGGAGACCCAGTACTTC.

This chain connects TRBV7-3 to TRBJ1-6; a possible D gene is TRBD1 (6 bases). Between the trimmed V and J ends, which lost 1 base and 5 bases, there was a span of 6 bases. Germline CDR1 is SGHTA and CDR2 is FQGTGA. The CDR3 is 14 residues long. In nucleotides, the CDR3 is TGTGCCAGCAGCTTAAGACAGGATAATTCACCCCTCCACTTT. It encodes CASSLRQDNSPLHF. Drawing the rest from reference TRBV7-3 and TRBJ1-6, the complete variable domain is GAGVSQTPSNKVTEKGKYVELRCDPISGHTALYWYRQSLGQGPEFLIYFQGTGAADDSGLPNDRFFAVRPEGSVSTLKIQRTERGDSAVYLCASSLRQDNSPLHFGNGTRLTVT.

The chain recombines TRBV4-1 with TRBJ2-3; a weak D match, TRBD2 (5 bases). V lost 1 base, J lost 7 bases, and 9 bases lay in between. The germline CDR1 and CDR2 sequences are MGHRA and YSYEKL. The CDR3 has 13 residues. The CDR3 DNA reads TGCGCCAGCAGCCAAGTGAGGGATAATACGCAGTATTTT. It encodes CASSQVRDNTQYF.

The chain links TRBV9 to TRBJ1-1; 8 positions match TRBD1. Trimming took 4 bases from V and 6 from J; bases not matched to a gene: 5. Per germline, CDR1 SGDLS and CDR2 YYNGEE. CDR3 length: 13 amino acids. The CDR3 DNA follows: TGTGCCAGCAGCACAATACAGGGGGCTGAAGCTTTCTTT. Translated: CASSTIQGAEAFF.

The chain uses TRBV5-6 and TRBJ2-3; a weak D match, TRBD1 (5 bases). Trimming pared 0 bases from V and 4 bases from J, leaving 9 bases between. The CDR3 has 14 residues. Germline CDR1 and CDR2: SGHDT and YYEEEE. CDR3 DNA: TGTGCCAGCAGCTTGGTCAGGGTGGCAGATACGCAGTATTTT. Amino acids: CASSLVRVADTQYF.

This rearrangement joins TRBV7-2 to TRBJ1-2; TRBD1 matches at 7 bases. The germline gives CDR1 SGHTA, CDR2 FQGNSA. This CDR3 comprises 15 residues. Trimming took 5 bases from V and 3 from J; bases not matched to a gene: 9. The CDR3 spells CASSGNDREYYGYTF. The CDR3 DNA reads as TGTGCCAGCAGCGGGAACGACAGGGAATACTATGGCTACACCTTC. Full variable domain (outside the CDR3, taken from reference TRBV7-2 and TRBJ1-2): GAGVSQSPSNKVTEKGKDVELRCDPISGHTALYWYRQSLGQGLEFLIYFQGNSAPDKSGLPSDRFSAERTGGSVSTLTIQRTQQEDSAVYLCASSGNDREYYGYTFGSGTRLTVV.

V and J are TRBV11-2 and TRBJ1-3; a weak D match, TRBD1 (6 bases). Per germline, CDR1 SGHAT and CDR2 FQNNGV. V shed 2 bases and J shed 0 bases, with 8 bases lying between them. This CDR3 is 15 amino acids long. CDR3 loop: CASSLPGDSGNTIYF. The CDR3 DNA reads TGTGCCAGCAGCTTACCAGGGGACTCTGGAAACACCATATATTTT.

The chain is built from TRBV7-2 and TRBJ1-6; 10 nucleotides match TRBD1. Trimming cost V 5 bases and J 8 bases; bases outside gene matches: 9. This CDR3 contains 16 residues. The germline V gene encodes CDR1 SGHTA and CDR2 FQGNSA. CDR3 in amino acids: CASSPGPGQGYSPLHF. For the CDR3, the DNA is TGTGCCAGCAGCCCGGGACCGGGACAGGGGTATTCACCCCTCCACTTT.

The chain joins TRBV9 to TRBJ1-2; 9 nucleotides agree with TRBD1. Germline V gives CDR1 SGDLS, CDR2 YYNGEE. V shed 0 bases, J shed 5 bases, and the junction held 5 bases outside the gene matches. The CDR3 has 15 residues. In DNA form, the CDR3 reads TGTGCCAGCAGCGTAGGTGGACAGGGGTATTATGGCTACACCTTC. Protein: CASSVGGQGYYGYTF.

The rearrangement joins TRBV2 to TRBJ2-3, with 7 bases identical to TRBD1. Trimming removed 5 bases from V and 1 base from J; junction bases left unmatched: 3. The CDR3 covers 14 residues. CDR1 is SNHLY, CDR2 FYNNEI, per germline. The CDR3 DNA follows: TGTGCCAGCAGTTCAACAGGGGGCACAGATACGCAGTATTTT. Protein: CASSSTGGTDTQYF.

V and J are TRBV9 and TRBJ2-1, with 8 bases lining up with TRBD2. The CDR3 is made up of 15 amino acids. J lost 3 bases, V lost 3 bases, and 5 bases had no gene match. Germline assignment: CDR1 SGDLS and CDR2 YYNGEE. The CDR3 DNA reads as TGTGCCAGCAGCGAAGCGGGGGCCTTCTACAATGAGCAGTTCTTC. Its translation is CASSEAGAFYNEQFF. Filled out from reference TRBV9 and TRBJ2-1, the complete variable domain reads DSGVTQTPKHLITATGQRVTLRCSPRSGDLSVYWYQQSLDQGLQFLIQYYNGEERAKGNILERFSAQQFPDLHSELNLSSLELGDSALYFCASSEAGAFYNEQFFGPGTRLTVL.

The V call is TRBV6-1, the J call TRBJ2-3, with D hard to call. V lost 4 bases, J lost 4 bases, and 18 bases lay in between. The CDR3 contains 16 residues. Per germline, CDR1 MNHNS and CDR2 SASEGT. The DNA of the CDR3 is TGTGCCAGCAGTGGGAAAACTGATACAGTTTCAGATACGCAGTATTTT. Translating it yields CASSGKTDTVSDTQYF.

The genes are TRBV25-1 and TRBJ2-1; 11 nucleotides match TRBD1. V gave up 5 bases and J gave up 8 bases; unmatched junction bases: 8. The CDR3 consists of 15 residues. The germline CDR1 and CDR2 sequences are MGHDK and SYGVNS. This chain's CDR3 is CASSIRTGGSDEQFF. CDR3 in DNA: TGTGCCAGCAGTATTCGGACAGGGGGCTCCGATGAGCAGTTCTTC.

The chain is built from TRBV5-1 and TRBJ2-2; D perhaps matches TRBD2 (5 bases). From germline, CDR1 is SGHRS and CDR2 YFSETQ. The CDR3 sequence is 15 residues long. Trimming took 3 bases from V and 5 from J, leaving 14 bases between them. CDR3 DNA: TGCGCCAGCAGCTCGACTACAGTACCTACCGGGGAGCTGTTTTTT. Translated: CASSSTTVPTGELFF.

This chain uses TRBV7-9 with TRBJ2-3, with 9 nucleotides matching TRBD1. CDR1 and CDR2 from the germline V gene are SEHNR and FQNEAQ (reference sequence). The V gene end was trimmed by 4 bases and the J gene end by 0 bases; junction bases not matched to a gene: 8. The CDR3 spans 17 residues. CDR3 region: CASSSNRGPTSTDTQYF. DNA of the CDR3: TGTGCCAGCAGCTCCAACAGGGGGCCTACTAGCACAGATACGCAGTATTTT.

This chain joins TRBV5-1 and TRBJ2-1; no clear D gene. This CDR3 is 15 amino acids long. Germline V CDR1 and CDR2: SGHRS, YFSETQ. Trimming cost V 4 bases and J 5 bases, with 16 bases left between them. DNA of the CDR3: TGCGCCAGCAGCCCGCAGCCCGGGTCTGACAATGAGCAGTTCTTC. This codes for CASSPQPGSDNEQFF. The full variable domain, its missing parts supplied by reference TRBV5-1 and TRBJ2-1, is KAGVTQTPRYLIKTRGQQVTLSCSPISGHRSVSWYQQTPGQGLQFLFEYFSETQRNKGNFPGRFSGRQFSNSRSEMNVSTLELGDSALYLCASSPQPGSDNEQFFGPGTRLTVL.

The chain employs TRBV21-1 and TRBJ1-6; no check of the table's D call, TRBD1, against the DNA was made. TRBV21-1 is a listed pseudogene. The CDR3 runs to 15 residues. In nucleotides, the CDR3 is TGTGCCAGCAGCAAAGGCTCAGGGATGGTCTCACCCCTCCACTTT. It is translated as CASSKGSGMVSPLHF.